This T cell receptor beta chain was documented in a study of T-cell reconstitution after alpha-beta-depleted transplantation in children. This clonotype was counted many times. Its matching antigen is unknown. CDR3 length: 15 amino acids. Trimming cost V 6 bases and J 1 base, with 14 bases left between them. Germline V lookup: CDR1 MNHEY, CDR2 SVGAGI. Using unique molecular identifiers, the investigators prepared the TCRbeta library. TCRdb reprocessed the PCR reads with MiXCR, giving one entry per CDR3 protein. The data contain 330,000 or so distinct CDR3 sequences, less than 9.5% of them singletons. Study-wide results and caveats: Surviving recipient T cells and thymic progenitors underlay high day-60 TCRbeta diversity in some patients. One year post-transplant, T-cell counts and diversity were largely derived from T cells produced anew.

The material sequenced was peripheral blood, taken 360 days after TCRalphabeta/CD19-depleted stem cell transplant. This TCR was recovered from a female patient aged 2 to 10 who had a stem cell transplant for Fanconi anemia, so the T cells may come from the graft donor. The chain joins TRBV6-5 to TRBJ2-3; TRBD1 might be the D (6 bases). The CDR3 reads CASSKQGVGTDTQYF. The CDR3 coding sequence is TGTGCCAGCAGCAAACAGGGTGTGGGCACAGATACGCAGTATTTT.